This is a list of T cell receptor beta chains from one sample in a study of graft-versus-host responses after intestinal transplantation. Sequencing used immunoSEQ multiplex PCR; TCRdb keeps in-frame clones, though not all of them. The sample yields some 130,000 clones, around nine tenths seen once. These TCRs are of unknown antigen specificity. The source was unstimulated CD4+ T cells sorted from spleen or lymph node cells, collected before intestinal transplant. The receptors shown here come from a human donor who received an intestinal transplant. The CDR3 runs from the conserved cysteine through the conserved F or W. The D gene is left open where the match is weak. Clone size is not always given. Where it is, it says once, few, many or a class for expanded clones.

CDR3nt: TGTGCCAAAGCTCGTGGAAACACCATATATTTT; CDR3aa: CAKARGNTIYF; v_gene: TRBV2; abundance: NA; d_gene: NA; j_gene: TRBJ1-3
CDR3nt: TGCGCCACCGGAAAAACAGGGATTGACACTGAAGCTTTCTTT; CDR3aa: CATGKTGIDTEAFF; v_gene: TRBV5-1; abundance: NA; d_gene: NA; j_gene: TRBJ1-1
CDR3nt: TGCGCCAGCAGTGAAGAGGGAGGGCAGGAGCAGTTCTTC; CDR3aa: CASSEEGGQEQFF; v_gene: TRBV10-1; abundance: NA; d_gene: TRBD2; j_gene: TRBJ2-1
CDR3nt: TGTGCCAGCGGCTCGGGGGGCGGGGAGACCCAGTACTTC; CDR3aa: CASGSGGGETQYF; v_gene: TRBV6-1; abundance: NA; d_gene: NA; j_gene: TRBJ2-5
CDR3nt: TGTGCCAGCTCACTACGGACTAGCGGGGGGCTTAGCACAGATACGCAGTATTTT; CDR3aa: CASSLRTSGGLSTDTQYF; v_gene: TRBV18; abundance: NA; d_gene: TRBD2; j_gene: TRBJ2-3
CDR3nt: TGTGCCAGCAGTGAAGCGGGCAGGGAAAATGAAAAACTGTTTTTT; CDR3aa: CASSEAGRENEKLFF; v_gene: TRBV6-1; abundance: NA; d_gene: NA; j_gene: TRBJ1-4
CDR3nt: TGTGCCTGGTCAGCCAACTATGGCTACACCTTC; CDR3aa: CAWSANYGYTF; v_gene: TRBV30; abundance: NA; d_gene: NA; j_gene: TRBJ1-2
CDR3nt: TGCGCCAGCAGCACCGAGGGACAGAACACCGGGGAGCTGTTTTTT; CDR3aa: CASSTEGQNTGELFF; v_gene: TRBV5-1; abundance: NA; d_gene: NA; j_gene: TRBJ2-2
CDR3nt: TGTGCCAGCAGTGCCGGGACTAGCGGATACAATGAGCAGTTCTTC; CDR3aa: CASSAGTSGYNEQFF; v_gene: TRBV6-1; abundance: NA; d_gene: TRBD2; j_gene: TRBJ2-1
CDR3nt: TGTGCCAGCAGCCGGGGAGTAGGTGGAAACACCATATATTTT; CDR3aa: CASSRGVGGNTIYF; v_gene: TRBV27; abundance: NA; d_gene: NA; j_gene: TRBJ1-3
CDR3nt: TGTGCCAGCAGCTTGGGAAGGCGGGAAACAGATACGCAGTATTTT; CDR3aa: CASSLGRRETDTQYF; v_gene: TRBV5-8; abundance: NA; d_gene: NA; j_gene: TRBJ2-3
CDR3nt: TGCAGCGCCCGGACAGGGGGGAACACTGAAGCTTTCTTT; CDR3aa: CSARTGGNTEAFF; v_gene: TRBV29-1; abundance: NA; d_gene: TRBD1; j_gene: TRBJ1-1
CDR3nt: TGTGCCAGCTCACAACAGTCAGGGGGCGAATACGAGCAGTACTTC; CDR3aa: CASSQQSGGEYEQYF; v_gene: TRBV18; abundance: NA; d_gene: TRBD1; j_gene: TRBJ2-7
CDR3nt: TGCGCCAGCAGTGAGACACGGGCGGGCCCCTATGGCTACACCTTC; CDR3aa: CASSETRAGPYGYTF; v_gene: TRBV10-2; abundance: NA; d_gene: NA; j_gene: TRBJ1-2
CDR3nt: TGTGCCAGTAGAGAATGGGGGGGCGAAGCTTTCTTT; CDR3aa: CASREWGGEAFF; v_gene: TRBV19; abundance: NA; d_gene: NA; j_gene: TRBJ1-1
CDR3nt: TGTGCCAGCAGCTGGGCTGGGCGGACTACTCTGAGGGCCAACGTCCTGACTTTC; CDR3aa: CASSWAGRTTLRANVLTF; v_gene: TRBV5-6; abundance: NA; d_gene: NA; j_gene: TRBJ2-6
CDR3nt: TGTGCCATCAAATCAGGTACCGGTAACACTGAAGCTTTCTTT; CDR3aa: CAIKSGTGNTEAFF; v_gene: TRBV10-3; abundance: NA; d_gene: NA; j_gene: TRBJ1-1
CDR3nt: TGCGCCAGCAGCCATTTTCCGAGGAAGGGCGTCGGGGAGCTGTTTTTT; CDR3aa: CASSHFPRKGVGELFF; v_gene: TRBV4-1; abundance: NA; d_gene: NA; j_gene: TRBJ2-2
CDR3nt: TGTGCCAGCAGCCCGGCAGTGAACACTGAAGCTTTCTTT; CDR3aa: CASSPAVNTEAFF; v_gene: TRBV5-6; abundance: NA; d_gene: NA; j_gene: TRBJ1-1
CDR3nt: TGTGCCAGCACCGGGACTCCCTACAATGAGCAGTTCTTC; CDR3aa: CASTGTPYNEQFF; v_gene: TRBV6-1; abundance: NA; d_gene: NA; j_gene: TRBJ2-1
CDR3nt: TGTGCCAGCAGTGTAGAGCGGGGGGCCTACGAGCAGTACTTC; CDR3aa: CASSVERGAYEQYF; v_gene: TRBV2; abundance: NA; d_gene: TRBD2; j_gene: TRBJ2-7
CDR3nt: TGTGCCAGCAGAAATAGCGGGGGCTCGGATACGCAGTATTTT; CDR3aa: CASRNSGGSDTQYF; v_gene: TRBV5-6; abundance: NA; d_gene: TRBD2; j_gene: TRBJ2-3
CDR3nt: TGTGCCAGCAGCTCCCATCGGGGTCAGTTCTTC; CDR3aa: CASSSHRGQFF; v_gene: TRBV11-1; abundance: NA; d_gene: NA; j_gene: TRBJ2-1
CDR3nt: TGCGCCAGCAGTGAGAAAGGGGAAAACTATGGCTACACCTTC; CDR3aa: CASSEKGENYGYTF; v_gene: TRBV10-2; abundance: NA; d_gene: NA; j_gene: TRBJ1-2
CDR3nt: TGTGCCAGCTCCCAGAGCGGGGGCGGCCGCTACGAGCAGTACTTC; CDR3aa: CASSQSGGGRYEQYF; v_gene: TRBV18; abundance: NA; d_gene: TRBD2; j_gene: TRBJ2-7
CDR3nt: TGTGCCATCAGTGAGTCGAGGCAGGGGGCAGACGAGCAGTACTTC; CDR3aa: CAISESRQGADEQYF; v_gene: TRBV10-3; abundance: NA; d_gene: TRBD1; j_gene: TRBJ2-7
CDR3nt: TGTGCCAGCAGCTTTTCCGGGACAGGGAATGAAAAACTGTTTTTT; CDR3aa: CASSFSGTGNEKLFF; v_gene: TRBV7-8; abundance: once; d_gene: TRBD1; j_gene: TRBJ1-4
CDR3nt: TGTGCCAGCAGACCCACCACAGGGTCGAGGTACGAGCAGTACTTC; CDR3aa: CASRPTTGSRYEQYF; v_gene: TRBV2; abundance: NA; d_gene: NA; j_gene: TRBJ2-7
CDR3nt: TGTGCCAGCAGCTTAGACTTGGGGGGCGAAGAAAAACTGTTTTTT; CDR3aa: CASSLDLGGEEKLFF; v_gene: TRBV11-3; abundance: NA; d_gene: NA; j_gene: TRBJ1-4
CDR3nt: TGTGCCAGCCGGTGGATTACCGGGACAGGGGGTTATAGCAATCAGCCCCAGCATTTT; CDR3aa: CASRWITGTGGYSNQPQHF; v_gene: TRBV27; abundance: NA; d_gene: TRBD1; j_gene: TRBJ1-5
CDR3nt: TGTGCCACTAAAGATGGGGCGGGGGGCAACTACGAGCAGTACTTC; CDR3aa: CATKDGAGGNYEQYF; v_gene: TRBV19; abundance: NA; d_gene: TRBD2; j_gene: TRBJ2-7
CDR3nt: TGTGCCAGCATCCCAGTTAGGGCTCGGGATGAGCAGTTCTTC; CDR3aa: CASIPVRARDEQFF; v_gene: TRBV6-1; abundance: NA; d_gene: NA; j_gene: TRBJ2-1
CDR3nt: TGCGCCAGCAGCTTGGCAGGGGGCGGCTCCTACGAGCAGTACTTC; CDR3aa: CASSLAGGGSYEQYF; v_gene: TRBV5-1; abundance: NA; d_gene: TRBD1; j_gene: TRBJ2-7
CDR3nt: TGTGCCAGCAGCCCCTGGGCAGGGGACACCGGGGAGCTGTTTTTT; CDR3aa: CASSPWAGDTGELFF; v_gene: TRBV11-3; abundance: NA; d_gene: NA; j_gene: TRBJ2-2
CDR3nt: TGTGCCAGCAGCTTAAACGGGGAGTGGGAGACCCAGTACTTC; CDR3aa: CASSLNGEWETQYF; v_gene: TRBV11-3; abundance: NA; d_gene: NA; j_gene: TRBJ2-5
CDR3nt: TGCGCCAGCAGTGGGGGCCAGCTGGATACGCAGTATTTT; CDR3aa: CASSGGQLDTQYF; v_gene: TRBV10-1; abundance: NA; d_gene: NA; j_gene: TRBJ2-3
CDR3nt: TGTGCCAGCACCAAATCGGGGGCCCAAGAGACCCAGTACTTC; CDR3aa: CASTKSGAQETQYF; v_gene: TRBV7-9; abundance: NA; d_gene: NA; j_gene: TRBJ2-5
CDR3nt: TGCGCCAGCAGCTTGGACAGGGGAGGGTATGGCTACACCTTC; CDR3aa: CASSLDRGGYGYTF; v_gene: TRBV5-1; abundance: NA; d_gene: TRBD1; j_gene: TRBJ1-2
CDR3nt: TGTGCCAGCAGCTTAGGGACTACAAGCACAGATACGCAGTATTTT; CDR3aa: CASSLGTTSTDTQYF; v_gene: TRBV7-9; abundance: NA; d_gene: NA; j_gene: TRBJ2-3
CDR3nt: TGTGCCACCGTGGGGGGGGCGGGGGCCAATGGCTACACCTTC; CDR3aa: CATVGGAGANGYTF; v_gene: TRBV6-5; abundance: NA; d_gene: NA; j_gene: TRBJ1-2
CDR3nt: TGCAGCGCCGTACAGACGGCGGAAGAGACCCAGTACTTC; CDR3aa: CSAVQTAEETQYF; v_gene: TRBV29-1; abundance: NA; d_gene: NA; j_gene: TRBJ2-5
CDR3nt: TGTGCCTGGAGTGTACGAGCGGGGGGAGTAACAGATACGCAGTATTTT; CDR3aa: CAWSVRAGGVTDTQYF; v_gene: TRBV30; abundance: NA; d_gene: TRBD2; j_gene: TRBJ2-3
CDR3nt: TGTGCCAGCAGTAGGTCAGCGGGGGGGGACAATGAGCAGTTCTTC; CDR3aa: CASSRSAGGDNEQFF; v_gene: TRBV6-1; abundance: NA; d_gene: TRBD2; j_gene: TRBJ2-1
CDR3nt: TGTGCCAGCAGGAAGAAACTTCCGGGACTAGCGGGGGGCTACCAAGAGACCCAGTACTTC; CDR3aa: CASRKKLPGLAGGYQETQYF; v_gene: TRBV27; abundance: NA; d_gene: TRBD2; j_gene: TRBJ2-5
CDR3nt: TGTGCCAGCAGCTTAGAGGTATACGAAAGGCGGTACTTC; CDR3aa: CASSLEVYERRYF; v_gene: TRBV7-2; abundance: NA; d_gene: NA; j_gene: TRBJ2-5
CDR3nt: TGTGCCAGCAGCGCCCGCCAGGGGTTCACCTACGAGCAGTACTTC; CDR3aa: CASSARQGFTYEQYF; v_gene: TRBV7-8; abundance: NA; d_gene: NA; j_gene: TRBJ2-7
CDR3nt: TGTGCCAGCAGCCGCGACCCACAGGGTGGGGAGCAGTTCTTC; CDR3aa: CASSRDPQGGEQFF; v_gene: TRBV7-6; abundance: NA; d_gene: NA; j_gene: TRBJ2-1
CDR3nt: TGCGCCAGCAGCTTGGATGCCCTTAATGAAAAACTGTTTTTT; CDR3aa: CASSLDALNEKLFF; v_gene: TRBV5-1; abundance: NA; d_gene: NA; j_gene: TRBJ1-4
CDR3nt: TGCGCCAGCAGCCGAACCCAAGAGACCCAGTACTTC; CDR3aa: CASSRTQETQYF; v_gene: TRBV4-1; abundance: NA; d_gene: NA; j_gene: TRBJ2-5
CDR3nt: TGTGCCAGCAAGAAGGCCGGGAGTGGCTACACCTTC; CDR3aa: CASKKAGSGYTF; v_gene: TRBV11-2; abundance: NA; d_gene: NA; j_gene: TRBJ1-2
CDR3nt: TGTGCCAGCAGCTTGGGAGGCGGGGGGGCAAATAATGAGCAGTTCTTC; CDR3aa: CASSLGGGGANNEQFF; v_gene: TRBV5-4; abundance: NA; d_gene: TRBD2; j_gene: TRBJ2-1
CDR3nt: TGTGCCAGCAGCGGACGGCGGGGGAGCTCCTACAATGAGCAGTTCTTC; CDR3aa: CASSGRRGSSYNEQFF; v_gene: TRBV9; abundance: NA; d_gene: TRBD2; j_gene: TRBJ2-1